A single sample is the source of the 22 T cell receptor beta chains below, sequenced in a study of blood T cells in healthy people across ages. Then a second PCR, running roughly 6 to 11 cycles, was carried out with a sample-barcoded 5' primer and a J-beta primer mix. TCRdb independently ran MiXCR on the 5' RACE reads; one entry per CDR3 protein. The sample consists of about 970,000 distinct CDR3 sequences, roughly 50% of them appearing once. Specimen: blood. The receptors shown here come from an older woman in good health.

V and J are TRBV28 and TRBJ1-2; D remains ambiguous. V lost 5 bases, J lost 4 bases, and 11 bases lay in between. The CDR3 has 13 amino acids. Germline assignment: CDR1 MDHEN and CDR2 SYDVKM. The CDR3 DNA reads TGTGCCAGCAGTGGAGGACCGGTCTATGGCTACACCTTC. Its protein product is CASSGGPVYGYTF.

This clonotype came up once. The rearrangement joins TRBV7-2 to TRBJ1-2; D is unresolved. Deletions cut 7 bases from V and 4 bases from J, with 10 bases between. Germline-derived CDR1 and CDR2 are SGHTA and FQGNSA. The CDR3 covers 12 residues. DNA of the CDR3: TGTGCCAGCACGCCGGACTCCTATGGCTACACCTTC. Translating it yields CASTPDSYGYTF. Complete variable domain (other parts from reference TRBV7-2 and TRBJ1-2): GAGVSQSPSNKVTEKGKDVELRCDPISGHTALYWYRQSLGQGLEFLIYFQGNSAPDKSGLPSDRFSAERTGGSVSTLTIQRTQQEDSAVYLCASTPDSYGYTFGSGTRLTVV.

As to this clonotype: At one boundary the junction diverges from the germline segment, which might be a read error. The genes are TRBV5-5 and TRBJ2-1; 8 bases align to TRBD2. Per germline, CDR1 SGHKS and CDR2 YYEKEE (reference sequence). This CDR3 comprises 15 residues. DNA of the CDR3: TGTACCAGCAGATACGGACTAGCAGAGTCGGATGAGCAGTTCTTC. Translating gives CTSRYGLAESDEQFF. The variable domain in full, with the rest retrieved from reference TRBV5-5 and TRBJ2-1, is DAGVTQSPTHLIKTRGQQVTLRCSPISGHKSVSWYQQVLGQGPQFIFQYYEKEERGRGNFPDRFSARQFPNYSSELNVNALLLGDSALYLCTSRYGLAESDEQFFGPGTRLTVL.

This clonotype has just a few counts. The chain combines TRBV9 with TRBJ1-2; the match to TRBD1 covers 11 bases. CDR1 and CDR2 (germline): SGDLS, YYNGEE. This CDR3 is 15 amino acids long. Unmatched junction bases numbered 6, after V lost 4 bases and J lost 4 bases. CDR3 loop: CASSQVGTGGYGYTF. DNA of the CDR3: TGTGCCAGCAGCCAGGTTGGGACAGGGGGCTATGGCTACACCTTC.

The chain recombines TRBV28 with TRBJ1-4; D may be TRBD1 (6 bases). The CDR3 has 15 residues. Germline-derived CDR1 and CDR2 are MDHEN and SYDVKM. Trimming removed 3 bases at V and 7 bases at J, with 15 bases between. Here the CDR3 DNA reads TGTGCCAGCAGTTTTTCGAACGGGGGCAGTGAAAAACTGTTTTTT. Translating it yields CASSFSNGGSEKLFF.

There are a few counts of this clonotype. The rearrangement uses TRBV28 and TRBJ2-4, with D possibly called TRBD1 or TRBD2 (5 bases each). With the DNA end fitting TRBJ2-7 better, the J assignment may be wrong. The CDR3 covers 14 residues. Germline loops: CDR1 MDHEN, CDR2 SYDVKM. CDR3 loop: CASSLRGPIYEQYF. The CDR3 DNA reads TGTGCCAGCAGTTTACGGGGCCCGATCTACGAGCAGTACTTC.

Turning to this clonotype: A single base separates this from a much larger clone, so it may be a read error. V gene TRBV6-2 or TRBV6-3 combines with J gene TRBJ2-5; TRBD2 is a possible D gene (5 bases). The DNA matches TRBJ2-7 better at its end, which makes the J call doubtful. This CDR3 spans 14 amino acids. Germline lookup yields CDR1 MNHEY and CDR2 SVGEGT. CDR3 nucleotides: TGTGCCAGCAGTTATGACGGGGTCGTACGCGAGCAGTACTTC. Translating gives CASSYDGVVREQYF.

This clonotype was picked up a small number of times. V is TRBV20-1 and J is TRBJ2-5; 10 positions agree with TRBD2. The CDR3 has 13 amino acids. Germline values: CDR1 DFQATT, CDR2 SNEGSKA (reference sequence). Trimming at V came to 7 bases and at J to 4 bases, leaving 6 bases not matched to a gene. CDR3 sequence: CSGDGTSVETQYF. The DNA for the CDR3 is TGCAGTGGAGACGGGACTAGCGTAGAGACCCAGTACTTC.

The chain couples TRBV7-2 to TRBJ2-5, with 11 bases that match TRBD2. V was clipped by 3 bases and J by 3 bases; unmatched bases: 12. The CDR3 sequence is 18 residues long. CDR1 SGHTA and CDR2 FQGNSA come from the germline V gene. The CDR3 region has the DNA TGTGCCAGCAGCTTTAGGGATTTGGGACTAGCGGAGGAAGAGACCCAGTACTTC. This sequence encodes CASSFRDLGLAEEETQYF.

This clonotype was counted only a few times. The chain carries TRBV28 and TRBJ2-5; 13 bases agree with TRBD2. The CDR3 sequence is 15 residues long. From germline, CDR1 is MDHEN and CDR2 SYDVKM. J gave up 5 bases and V 8 bases, and 8 bases lay outside the gene matches. CDR3 residues: CASAPGGLAGETQYF. Written as DNA, the CDR3 is TGTGCCAGCGCCCCCGGGGGACTAGCGGGGGAGACCCAGTACTTC.

The chain uses TRBV6-4 and TRBJ2-2, with D perhaps assigned TRBD1 or TRBD2 (5 bases each). V shed 0 bases and J shed 2 bases, with 7 bases lying between them. The germline CDR1 and CDR2 sequences are MRHNA and SNTAGT. The CDR3 consists of 15 residues. Written as DNA, the CDR3 is TGTGCCAGCAGTGACTCGGGGGAAAACACCGGGGAGCTGTTTTTT. It yields the protein CASSDSGENTGELFF.

The chain recombines TRBV6-6 with TRBJ2-5, with D perhaps matching TRBD1 or TRBD2 (5 bases each). Germline loops: CDR1 MNHNY, CDR2 SVGAGI (reference sequence). The CDR3 is made up of 13 amino acids. Trimming took 4 bases from V and 3 from J, leaving 9 bases between them. The CDR3 protein is CASSLMGEETQYF. Here the CDR3 DNA reads TGTGCCAGCAGTTTAATGGGGGAAGAGACCCAGTACTTC.

This clonotype turned up a few times. V gene TRBV7-9 combines with J gene TRBJ2-5; D is perhaps TRBD1 (7 bases). The CDR3 covers 13 residues. Trimming stripped 11 bases from V and 2 bases from J, with 15 bases between. CDR1 SEHNR and CDR2 FQNEAQ come from the germline V gene (reference sequence). The CDR3 is CAGGTANQETQYF. The CDR3 coding sequence is TGTGCCGGAGGGACAGCTAATCAAGAGACCCAGTACTTC.

This chain joins TRBV20-1 and TRBJ2-1, with D unresolved. The germline V gene has CDR1 DFQATT and CDR2 SNEGSKA (reference sequence). The CDR3 consists of 12 residues. V dropped 5 bases and J dropped 7 bases, with 12 bases sitting between them. CDR3 loop: CSAPPLPNEQFF. CDR3 sequence (DNA): TGCAGTGCTCCCCCACTCCCTAATGAGCAGTTCTTC.

This clonotype was seen a few times. This chain uses TRBV5-1 with TRBJ2-5; TRBD2 matches 7 bases. Per germline, CDR1 SGHRS and CDR2 YFSETQ. The length of the CDR3 is 15 residues. Trimming took 0 bases from V and 3 from J; bases not matched to a gene: 5. DNA of the CDR3: TGCGCCAGCAGCTTGGTGGCTAGCGGAAAAGAGACCCAGTACTTC. Translation: CASSLVASGKETQYF.

J is TRBJ2-5 and V is TRBV7-9; TRBD1 aligns across 9 bases. The end of the DNA fits TRBJ2-7 better, so the J call may be wrong. Germline CDR1 is SEHNR and CDR2 is FQNEAQ (reference sequence). The CDR3 consists of 12 residues. The CDR3 loop reads CALGTGPYEQYF. CDR3 nucleotides: TGTGCCCTCGGGACAGGGCCCTACGAGCAGTACTTC.

The V and J genes are TRBV20-1 and TRBJ1-2; 7 bases align to TRBD1. Germline loops: CDR1 DFQATT, CDR2 SNEGSKA (reference sequence). With V trimmed by 2 bases and J by 2 bases, 11 bases remained unmatched. The CDR3 consists of 16 residues. The CDR3 region has the DNA TGCAGTGCTAGATCCAGTTCCGACAGGGCCAACTATGGCTACACCTTC. Encoded protein: CSARSSSDRANYGYTF.

This clonotype was picked up a small number of times. The genes are TRBV7-2 and TRBJ2-1; no definite D call. This CDR3 has 12 residues. The V end lost 8 bases, the J end lost 7 bases, and 12 bases lay between the germline ends. Germline assignment: CDR1 SGHTA and CDR2 FQGNSA. CDR3 nucleotide sequence: TGTGCCAGCCGGCTGAATCTGAATGAGCAGTTCTTC. This translates into CASRLNLNEQFF.

This CDR3 is CASSPRGTPFYEQYF. In nucleotides, the CDR3 is TGTGCCAGCAGCCCAAGAGGGACACCGTTCTACGAGCAGTACTTC. The chain links TRBV14 to TRBJ2-7; perhaps TRBD1 as D (6 bases). Germline CDR1 SGHDN, CDR2 FVKESK. Trimming pared 4 bases from V and 3 bases from J, leaving 16 bases between. CDR3 size: 15 residues.

About this clonotype: Given a much more abundant clone one base away, this may be a read error. The V and J genes are TRBV6-5 and TRBJ1-2; 11 nucleotides match TRBD1. This CDR3 has 16 residues. With 2 bases clipped from V and 5 bases from J, the junction kept 7 bases outside the gene matches. Germline V gene sequence: CDR1 MNHEY, CDR2 SVGAGI. CDR3 nucleotide sequence: TGTGCCAGCAGTTACGGACAGGGGGCCGAGGGGTATGGCTACACCTTC. As protein: CASSYGQGAEGYGYTF.

In its sample, this clonotype was seen a few times. The chain joins TRBV27 to TRBJ2-3; perhaps TRBD2 as D (5 bases). The CDR3 extends over 15 amino acids. Germline loops: CDR1 MNHEY, CDR2 SMNVEV (reference sequence). V lost 4 bases and J 6 bases, leaving 17 bases between the germline ends. CDR3 in DNA: TGTGCCAGCAGTTCCTCCTTGGGGAGAGGTGATACGCAGTATTTT. Residues: CASSSSLGRGDTQYF.

This clonotype was seen a few times. The chain combines TRBV20-1 with TRBJ2-4; D unclear. Trimming pared 1 base from V and 0 bases from J, leaving 10 bases between. CDR1 is DFQATT, CDR2 SNEGSKA, per germline (reference sequence). The CDR3 has 15 amino acids. The CDR3 sequence: CSARGRYLAKNIQYF. In nucleotides, the CDR3 is TGCAGTGCTAGAGGGCGGTACTTAGCCAAAAACATTCAGTACTTC.